The 19 T cell receptor beta chains given below trace back to one sample, sequenced in a study of blood T cells in healthy people across ages. A J-beta primer mix and a sample-barcoded 5' primer were used in a second PCR of about 6 to 12 cycles. A single record per CDR3 protein comes from TCRdb applying MiXCR to the 5' RACE reads. The data show over a million distinct CDR3 sequences, approximately 59% seen once. Sequenced material: blood. The receptors come from a man between 18 and 35 years old in good health.

The chain has TRBV9 and TRBJ2-4; a weak D match, TRBD2 (5 bases). CDR1 and CDR2 from the germline V gene are SGDLS and YYNGEE. The CDR3 runs 15 residues. V lost 2 bases to trimming and J lost 13 bases, with 22 bases between them. As DNA, the CDR3 is TGTGCCAGCAGCGTCCCTCTAGGCCCTCGGGGAGAGCAGTACTTC. It encodes CASSVPLGPRGEQYF.

This clonotype was picked up one time. This chain connects TRBV20-1 to TRBJ2-5; 7 bases are a match to TRBD2. J lost 11 bases, V lost 3 bases, and 9 bases had no gene match. This CDR3 has 12 residues. Germline assignment: CDR1 DFQATT and CDR2 SNEGSKA (reference sequence). The CDR3 is CSARGRANEQYF. CDR3 nucleotide sequence: TGCAGTGCTAGGGGGAGGGCCAATGAGCAGTACTTC.

The J gene is TRBJ1-3, the V gene TRBV27; D possibly corresponds to TRBD1 (6 bases). Germline CDR1 and CDR2: MNHEY and SMNVEV (reference sequence). V shed 3 bases and J shed 2 bases, with 8 bases lying between them. CDR3 length: 14 residues. The CDR3 here is CASSFTGPGNTIYF. The CDR3 DNA reads TGTGCCAGCAGTTTTACAGGGCCTGGAAACACCATATATTTT.

The V gene is TRBV20-1, the J gene TRBJ1-2; D gene ambiguous. This CDR3 region has 13 residues. Trimming cost V 2 bases and J 5 bases, with 12 bases left between them. The germline gives CDR1 DFQATT, CDR2 SNEGSKA (reference sequence). The CDR3 DNA is TGCAGTGCTAGATTCCCAGGAGAATATGGCTACACCTTC. This gives the protein CSARFPGEYGYTF.

The chain couples TRBV29-1 to TRBJ1-1; possible D gene TRBD1, 6 bases. V gave up 6 bases and J gave up 11 bases, with 16 bases separating them. Germline V gene sequence: CDR1 SQVTM, CDR2 ANQGSEA. The CDR3 consists of 11 residues. The CDR3 region is CSVDTGSEAFF. DNA of the CDR3: TGCAGCGTCGATACAGGGTCGGAGGCTTTCTTT.

The chain recombines TRBV4-2 with TRBJ2-1; 7 bases are a match to TRBD2. Per the germline V gene, CDR1 is LGHNA and CDR2 is YNFKEQ. Trimming removed 1 base from V and 5 bases from J; junction bases left unmatched: 5. This CDR3 spans 15 amino acids. The DNA for the CDR3 is TGTGCCAGCAGCCAAGGGGCGGGGGAACACAATGAGCAGTTCTTC. Translating gives CASSQGAGEHNEQFF.

As to this clonotype: One junction end disagrees with the germline gene, perhaps due to a read error. This chain connects TRBV10-3 to TRBJ2-7; a weak D match, TRBD2 (6 bases). The CDR3 is 13 amino acids. The V gene's germline CDR1 is ENHRY and CDR2 SYGVKD. CDR3 in DNA: TGTGCCATCAGCCCGGGACTTCAATACGGGCAGTACTTC. This codes for CAISPGLQYGQYF.

This clonotype was recorded a few times. Written as DNA, the CDR3 is TGTGCCAGCAGGCAAACCGGGGGCCCTGGGGCCAACGTCCTGACTTTC. Translating it yields CASRQTGGPGANVLTF. The chain employs TRBV7-8 and TRBJ2-6, with D perhaps TRBD1 or TRBD2 (6 bases each). V was trimmed by 6 bases and J by 2 bases, leaving 14 bases between them. Germline CDR1 and CDR2: SGHVS and FQNEAQ. The CDR3 is 16 residues long.

The genes are TRBV4-3 and TRBJ1-5, with unresolved D. V was cut by 0 bases and J by 7 bases, with 16 bases left in between. Per germline, CDR1 LGHNA and CDR2 YSLEER. CDR3 length equals 16 residues. This CDR3 reads CASSQDRRASGQPQHF. The CDR3 bases are TGCGCCAGCAGCCAAGATAGGAGGGCTAGCGGGCAGCCCCAGCATTTT.

This sequence joins TRBV12-3 or TRBV12-4 and TRBJ1-1; D uncertain. The CDR3 runs to 14 residues. Between the trimmed V and J ends, which lost 2 bases and 1 base, there was a span of 8 bases. CDR3 in amino acids: CASSLIGSNTEAFF. DNA of the CDR3: TGTGCCAGCAGTTTAATCGGTTCGAACACTGAAGCTTTCTTT.

The chain combines TRBV5-5 with TRBJ1-4; TRBD1 matches 9 bases. Germline V gives CDR1 SGHKS, CDR2 YYEKEE (reference sequence). This CDR3 contains 18 residues. V lost 3 bases, J lost 2 bases, and 11 bases stayed unmatched. This chain's CDR3 is CASSSRDRDPRTNEKLFF. The CDR3 DNA follows: TGTGCCAGCAGCTCCCGGGACAGGGATCCTCGGACTAATGAAAAACTGTTTTTT.

The J gene is TRBJ2-5, the V gene TRBV24-1; D uncertain. V lost 0 bases and J lost 0, with 7 bases in between. The CDR3 contains 15 residues. Germline CDR1 and CDR2: KGHDR and SFDVKD. CDR3 amino acids: CATSDLSQDQETQYF. CDR3 nucleotides: TGTGCCACCAGTGATTTGAGTCAGGACCAAGAGACCCAGTACTTC.

This clonotype has just a few counts. The V and J genes are TRBV6-6 and TRBJ2-5; D remains ambiguous. Germline CDR1 is MNHNY and CDR2 is SVGAGI (reference sequence). The V gene lost 4 bases and the J gene lost 4 bases, with 13 bases spanning the gap. CDR3 length: 14 amino acids. CDR3 residues: CASSLIDGLETQYF. The CDR3, as DNA: TGTGCCAGCAGTTTGATCGACGGCTTAGAGACCCAGTACTTC.

The J gene is TRBJ2-5, the V gene TRBV3-1; D is uncertain. CDR1 is LGHDT and CDR2 is YNNKEL in the germline V gene (reference sequence). Trimming stripped 1 base from V and 5 bases from J, with 14 bases between. The CDR3 is 15 residues long. Written as DNA, the CDR3 is TGTGCCAGCAGCCAAGTGTCGACGGGTTCGGAGACCCAGTACTTC. It codes for CASSQVSTGSETQYF.

This clonotype was seen only a few times. The V gene is TRBV4-1, the J gene TRBJ2-5; 11 nucleotides agree with TRBD2. The V gene end was trimmed by 4 bases and the J gene end by 4 bases; junction bases not matched to a gene: 11. CDR1 MGHRA and CDR2 YSYEKL come from the germline V gene. The CDR3 contains 17 residues. CDR3 DNA: TGCGCCAGCAGCCTGATACCTAGCGGGGGGCCCCCAGAGACCCAGTACTTC. As protein: CASSLIPSGGPPETQYF.

The V gene is TRBV4-3, the J gene TRBJ1-6, with D possibly matching TRBD1 (5 bases). Germline CDR1 is LGHNA and CDR2 is YSLEER. CDR3 length equals 16 residues. V was clipped by 0 bases and J by 8 bases, with 14 bases between them. The CDR3 coding sequence is TGCGCCAGCAGCCAAGACTCGTCAGGGAGTGATTCACCCCTCCACTTT. Protein sequence: CASSQDSSGSDSPLHF.

The chain couples TRBV20-1 to TRBJ2-7; possible D gene TRBD1, 5 bases. The V end lost 0 bases, the J end lost 2 bases, and 11 bases lay between the germline ends. The CDR3 has 14 residues. Germline CDR1 and CDR2: DFQATT and SNEGSKA (reference sequence). The CDR3 DNA is TGCAGTGCTAGAGACTTCGACAGAGCCTACGAGCAGTACTTC. Protein product: CSARDFDRAYEQYF.

This rearrangement joins TRBV10-3 to TRBJ2-1, with D possibly called TRBD1 or TRBD2 (5 bases each). Germline values: CDR1 ENHRY, CDR2 SYGVKD. The CDR3 totals 13 residues. V was clipped by 3 bases and J by 6 bases, with 9 bases between them. The CDR3 spells CAISDWGSNEQFF. Here the CDR3 DNA reads TGTGCCATCAGTGATTGGGGGTCCAATGAGCAGTTCTTC.

The CDR3 nucleotides are TGCAGCGGGACAGCAAGGAGCTCCTATAATTCACCCCTCCACTTT. Encoded protein: CSGTARSSYNSPLHF. The chain links TRBV20-1 to TRBJ1-6, with 7 bases fitting TRBD1. The CDR3 length is 15 residues. Germline CDR1 reads DFQATT; CDR2 reads SNEGSKA (reference sequence).